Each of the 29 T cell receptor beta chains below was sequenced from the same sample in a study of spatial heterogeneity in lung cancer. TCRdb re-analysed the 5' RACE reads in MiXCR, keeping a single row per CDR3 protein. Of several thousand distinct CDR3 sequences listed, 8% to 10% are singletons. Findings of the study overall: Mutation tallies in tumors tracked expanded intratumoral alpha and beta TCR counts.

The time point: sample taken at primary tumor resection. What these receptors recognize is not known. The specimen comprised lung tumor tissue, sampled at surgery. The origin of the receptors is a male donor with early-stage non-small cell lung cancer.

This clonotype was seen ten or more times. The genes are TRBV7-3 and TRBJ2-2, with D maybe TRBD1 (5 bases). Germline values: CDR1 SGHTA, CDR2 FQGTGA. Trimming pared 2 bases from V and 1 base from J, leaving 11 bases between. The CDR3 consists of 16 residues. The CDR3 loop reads CASSLGQPGNTGELFF. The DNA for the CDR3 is TGTGCCAGCAGCTTAGGACAACCTGGGAACACCGGGGAGCTGTTTTTT.

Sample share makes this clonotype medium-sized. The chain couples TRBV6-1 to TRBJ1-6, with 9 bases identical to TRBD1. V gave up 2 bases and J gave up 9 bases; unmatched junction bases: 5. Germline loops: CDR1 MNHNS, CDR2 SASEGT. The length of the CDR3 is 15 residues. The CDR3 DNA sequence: TGTGCCAGCAGTGAAAGGGGGGACAGGGCTTCACCCCTCCACTTT. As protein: CASSERGDRASPLHF.

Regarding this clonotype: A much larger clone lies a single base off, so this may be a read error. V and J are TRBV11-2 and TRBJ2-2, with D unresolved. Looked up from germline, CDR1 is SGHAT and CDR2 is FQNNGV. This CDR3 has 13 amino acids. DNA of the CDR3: TGTGACAGCAGCTTATTGGGTGCCGGGGAGCTGTTTTTT. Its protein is CDSSLLGAGELFF.

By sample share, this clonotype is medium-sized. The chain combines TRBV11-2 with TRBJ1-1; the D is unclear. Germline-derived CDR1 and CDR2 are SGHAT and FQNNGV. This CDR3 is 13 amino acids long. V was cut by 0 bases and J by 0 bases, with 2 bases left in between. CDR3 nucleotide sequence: TGTGCCAGCAGCTTAGAGCTGAACACTGAAGCTTTCTTT. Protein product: CASSLELNTEAFF.

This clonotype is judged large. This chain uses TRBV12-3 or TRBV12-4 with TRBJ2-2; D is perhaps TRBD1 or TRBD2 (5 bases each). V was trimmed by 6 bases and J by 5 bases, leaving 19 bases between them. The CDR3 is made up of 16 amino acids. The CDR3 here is CASSLDMGVDTGELFF. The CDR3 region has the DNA TGTGCCAGCAGCCTCGACATGGGGGTGGATACCGGGGAGCTGTTTTTT.

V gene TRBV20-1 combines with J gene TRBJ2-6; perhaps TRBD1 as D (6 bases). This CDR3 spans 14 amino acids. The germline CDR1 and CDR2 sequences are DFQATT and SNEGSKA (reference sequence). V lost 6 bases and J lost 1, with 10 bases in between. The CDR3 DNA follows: TGCAGTGCGTCAGGGGAATCTGGGGCCAACGTCCTGACTTTC. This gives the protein CSASGESGANVLTF.

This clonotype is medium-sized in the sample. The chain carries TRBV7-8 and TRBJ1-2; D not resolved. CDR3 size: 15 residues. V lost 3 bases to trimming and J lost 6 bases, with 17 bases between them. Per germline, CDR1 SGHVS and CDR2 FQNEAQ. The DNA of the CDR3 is TGTGCCAGCAGCTTTAAGTCATGGTCTAAGGATGGCTACACCTTC. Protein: CASSFKSWSKDGYTF.

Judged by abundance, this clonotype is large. CDR3 amino acids: CASSSGLQPANEQFF. DNA of the CDR3: TGTGCCAGCAGCTCGGGACTTCAACCCGCCAATGAGCAGTTCTTC. The chain has TRBV11-2 and TRBJ2-1, with D possibly matching TRBD2 (6 bases). Trimming pared 4 bases from V and 6 bases from J, leaving 16 bases between. Looked up from germline, CDR1 is SGHAT and CDR2 is FQNNGV. The CDR3 is 15 residues long.

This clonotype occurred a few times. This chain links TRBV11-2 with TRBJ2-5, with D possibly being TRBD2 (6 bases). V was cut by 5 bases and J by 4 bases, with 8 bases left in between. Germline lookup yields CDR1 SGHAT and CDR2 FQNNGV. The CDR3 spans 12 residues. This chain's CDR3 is CASSPSVETQYF. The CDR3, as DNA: TGTGCCAGCAGCCCTAGCGTAGAGACCCAGTACTTC.

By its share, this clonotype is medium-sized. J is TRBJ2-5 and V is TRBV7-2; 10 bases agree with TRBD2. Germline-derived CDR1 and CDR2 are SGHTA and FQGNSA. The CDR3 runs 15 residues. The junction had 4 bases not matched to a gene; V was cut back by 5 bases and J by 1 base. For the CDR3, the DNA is TGTGCCAGCAGCGGGAGCGGGGGGGCCCAAGAGACCCAGTACTTC. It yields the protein CASSGSGGAQETQYF. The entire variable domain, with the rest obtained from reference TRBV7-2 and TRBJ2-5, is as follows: GAGVSQSPSNKVTEKGKDVELRCDPISGHTALYWYRQSLGQGLEFLIYFQGNSAPDKSGLPSDRFSAERTGGSVSTLTIQRTQQEDSAVYLCASSGSGGAQETQYFGPGTRLLVL.

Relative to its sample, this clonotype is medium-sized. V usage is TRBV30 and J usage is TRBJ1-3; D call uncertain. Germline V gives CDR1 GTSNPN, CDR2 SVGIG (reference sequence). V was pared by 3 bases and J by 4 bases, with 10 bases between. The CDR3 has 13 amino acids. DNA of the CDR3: TGTGCCTGGAGCATGACACCCGGAAACACCATATATTTT. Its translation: CAWSMTPGNTIYF.

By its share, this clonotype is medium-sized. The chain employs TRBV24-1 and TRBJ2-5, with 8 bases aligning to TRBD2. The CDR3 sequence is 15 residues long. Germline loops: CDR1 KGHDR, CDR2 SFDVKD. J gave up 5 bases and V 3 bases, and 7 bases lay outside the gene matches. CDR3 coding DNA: TGTGCCACCAGTGATCACGTTGCGGGAGGTGAGACCCAGTACTTC. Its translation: CATSDHVAGGETQYF.

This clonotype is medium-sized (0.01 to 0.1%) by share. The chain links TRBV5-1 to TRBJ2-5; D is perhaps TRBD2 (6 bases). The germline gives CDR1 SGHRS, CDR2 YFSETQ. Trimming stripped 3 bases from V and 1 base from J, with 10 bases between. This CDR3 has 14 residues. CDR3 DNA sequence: TGCGCCAGCAGCTCTACTAGCTCCCAAGAGACCCAGTACTTC. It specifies CASSSTSSQETQYF.

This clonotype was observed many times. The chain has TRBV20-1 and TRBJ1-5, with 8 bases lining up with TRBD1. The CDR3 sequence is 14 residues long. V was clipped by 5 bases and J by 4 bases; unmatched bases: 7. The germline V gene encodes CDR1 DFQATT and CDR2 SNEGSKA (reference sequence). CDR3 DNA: TGCAGTGCTGAGACAGGGGAAGGTAATCAGCCCCAGCATTTT. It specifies CSAETGEGNQPQHF.

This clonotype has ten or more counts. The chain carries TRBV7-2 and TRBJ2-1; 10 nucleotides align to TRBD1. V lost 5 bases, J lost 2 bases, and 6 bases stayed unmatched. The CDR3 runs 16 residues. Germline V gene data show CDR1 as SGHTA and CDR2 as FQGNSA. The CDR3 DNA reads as TGTGCCAGCAGCCCTATGGACAGGGGGACCTACAATGAGCAGTTCTTC. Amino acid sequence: CASSPMDRGTYNEQFF.

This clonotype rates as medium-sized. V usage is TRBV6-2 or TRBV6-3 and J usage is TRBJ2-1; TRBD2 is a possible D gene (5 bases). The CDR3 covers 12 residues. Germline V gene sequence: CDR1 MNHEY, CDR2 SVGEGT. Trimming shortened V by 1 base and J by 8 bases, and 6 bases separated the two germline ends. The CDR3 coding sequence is TGTGCCAGCAGTTACTGGACTGATGAGCAGTTCTTC. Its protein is CASSYWTDEQFF.

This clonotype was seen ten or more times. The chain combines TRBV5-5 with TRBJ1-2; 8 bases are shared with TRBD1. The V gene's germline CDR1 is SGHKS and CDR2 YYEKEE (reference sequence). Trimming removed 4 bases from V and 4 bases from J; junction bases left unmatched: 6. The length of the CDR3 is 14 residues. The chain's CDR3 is CASSRDRQIYGYTF. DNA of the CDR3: TGTGCCAGCAGCCGGGACAGGCAGATCTATGGCTACACCTTC.

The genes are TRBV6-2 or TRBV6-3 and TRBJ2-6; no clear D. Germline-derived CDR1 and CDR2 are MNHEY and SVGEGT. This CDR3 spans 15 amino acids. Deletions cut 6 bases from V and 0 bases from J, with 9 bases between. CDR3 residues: CASSFQTSGANVLTF. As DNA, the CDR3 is TGTGCCAGCAGCTTTCAGACCTCTGGGGCCAACGTCCTGACTTTC.

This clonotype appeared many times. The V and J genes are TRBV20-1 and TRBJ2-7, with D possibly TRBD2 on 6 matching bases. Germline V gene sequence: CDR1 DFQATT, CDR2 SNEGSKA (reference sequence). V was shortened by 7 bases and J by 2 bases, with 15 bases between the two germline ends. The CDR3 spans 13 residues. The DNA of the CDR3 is TGCAGTGTTCCGGGACTTAGACCCTACGAGCAGTACTTC. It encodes CSVPGLRPYEQYF.

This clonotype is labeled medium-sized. The CDR3, as DNA: TGCGCCAGCAGTCTTAGCGGGATCGTCACAGATACGCAGTATTTT. Translated: CASSLSGIVTDTQYF. The V gene is TRBV5-1, the J gene TRBJ2-3; the match to TRBD2 covers 8 bases. The V gene end was trimmed by 5 bases and the J gene end by 2 bases; junction bases not matched to a gene: 7. CDR1 is SGHRS, CDR2 YFSETQ, per germline. The CDR3 has 15 amino acids.

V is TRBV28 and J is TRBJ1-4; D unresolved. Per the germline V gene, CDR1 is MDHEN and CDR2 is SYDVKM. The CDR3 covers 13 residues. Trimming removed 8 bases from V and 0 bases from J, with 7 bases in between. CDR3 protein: CASFETTNEKLFF. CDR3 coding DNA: TGTGCCAGCTTCGAAACAACTAATGAAAAACTGTTTTTT.

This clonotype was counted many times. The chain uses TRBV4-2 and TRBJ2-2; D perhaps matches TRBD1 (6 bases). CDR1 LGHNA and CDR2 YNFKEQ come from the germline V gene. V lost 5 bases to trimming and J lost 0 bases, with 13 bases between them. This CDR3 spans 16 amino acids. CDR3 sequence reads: CASSSRQAPNTGELFF. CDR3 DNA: TGTGCCAGCAGCTCCCGACAGGCCCCGAACACCGGGGAGCTGTTTTTT.

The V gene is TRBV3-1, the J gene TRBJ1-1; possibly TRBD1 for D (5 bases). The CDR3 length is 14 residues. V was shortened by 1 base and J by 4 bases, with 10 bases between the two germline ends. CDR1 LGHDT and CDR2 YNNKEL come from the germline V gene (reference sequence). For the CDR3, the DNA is TGTGCCAGCAGCCAAGGGGGCGCGGGCACTGAAGCTTTCTTT. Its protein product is CASSQGGAGTEAFF.

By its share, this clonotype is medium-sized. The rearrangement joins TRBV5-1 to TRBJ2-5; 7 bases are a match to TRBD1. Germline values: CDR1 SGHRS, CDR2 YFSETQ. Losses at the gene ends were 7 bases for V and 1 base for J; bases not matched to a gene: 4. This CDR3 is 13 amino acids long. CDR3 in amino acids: CASGDSLQETQYF. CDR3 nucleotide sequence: TGCGCCAGCGGGGACAGCCTCCAAGAGACCCAGTACTTC.

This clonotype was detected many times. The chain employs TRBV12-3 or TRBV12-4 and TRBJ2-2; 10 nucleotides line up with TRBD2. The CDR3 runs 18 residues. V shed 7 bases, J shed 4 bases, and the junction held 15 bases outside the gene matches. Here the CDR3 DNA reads TGTGCCAGCACCCCCATCCCACCTAGCGGGAGTTTCACCGGGGAGCTGTTTTTT. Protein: CASTPIPPSGSFTGELFF.

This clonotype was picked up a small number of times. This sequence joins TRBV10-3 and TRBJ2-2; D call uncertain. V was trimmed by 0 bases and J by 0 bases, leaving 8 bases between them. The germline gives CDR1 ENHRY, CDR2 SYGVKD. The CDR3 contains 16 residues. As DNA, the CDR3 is TGTGCCATCAGTGAGTCGCTAGATCCGAACACCGGGGAGCTGTTTTTT. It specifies CAISESLDPNTGELFF.

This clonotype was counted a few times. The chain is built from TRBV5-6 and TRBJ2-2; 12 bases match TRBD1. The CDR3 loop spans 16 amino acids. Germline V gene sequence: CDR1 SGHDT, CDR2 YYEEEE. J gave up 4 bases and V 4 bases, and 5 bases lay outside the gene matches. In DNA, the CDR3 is TGTGCCAGCAGCCCCGGGACAGGGGGCGGCACCGGGGAGCTGTTTTTT. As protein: CASSPGTGGGTGELFF.

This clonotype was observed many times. Here the CDR3 DNA reads TGTGCCAGCAGTCCGGGGGGCGCGGGTCGTGCAGATACGCAGTATTTT. It translates to CASSPGGAGRADTQYF. The chain links TRBV28 to TRBJ2-3; possibly TRBD2 for D (7 bases). This CDR3 contains 16 residues. Deletions cut 5 bases from V and 4 bases from J, with 19 bases between. From germline, CDR1 is MDHEN and CDR2 SYDVKM.

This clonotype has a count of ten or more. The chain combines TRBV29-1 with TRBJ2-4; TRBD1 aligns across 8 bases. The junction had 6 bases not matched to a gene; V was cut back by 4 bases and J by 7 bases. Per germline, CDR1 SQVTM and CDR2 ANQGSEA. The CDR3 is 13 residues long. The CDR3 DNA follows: TGCAGCGTTGGGACAGGGTTAGGGAACATTCAGTACTTC. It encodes CSVGTGLGNIQYF.